The 17 T cell receptor beta chains listed next were all sequenced from one sample in a study of CD8 T cells in ankylosing spondylitis. TCRdb redid the calling of the 5' RACE reads with MiXCR, one entry per CDR3 protein. The table has some 130,000 distinct CDR3 sequences, roughly 11% seen once. Source material: blood, either unsorted or a sorted T cell fraction (not recorded which). The receptors were sampled from a female donor with ankylosing spondylitis or in good health (not recorded which).

This clonotype has ten or more counts. The chain has TRBV12-3 or TRBV12-4 and TRBJ1-2; 12 bases map to TRBD1. The junction had 4 bases not matched to a gene; V was cut back by 4 bases and J by 4 bases. The CDR3 loop spans 15 amino acids. The CDR3 bases are TGTGCCAGCAGTTCCGGGACAGGGGGCGTCTATGGCTACACCTTC. It is translated as CASSSGTGGVYGYTF.

Concerning this clonotype itself: A much larger clone sits a single nucleotide away, making a read error possible. V usage is TRBV7-9 and J usage is TRBJ2-5; TRBD2 might be the D (5 bases). The CDR3 is made up of 16 amino acids. Germline V gene sequence: CDR1 SEHNR, CDR2 FQNEAQ (reference sequence). CDR3 sequence reads: CASSFAGSSFQEAQYF. The CDR3 DNA sequence: TGTGCCAGCAGCTTCGCCGGGTCTAGCTTCCAAGAGGCCCAGTACTTC.

Of note for this clonotype: This may arise from a read error, as a much more abundant clone is one base away. The chain couples TRBV14 to TRBJ2-5; perhaps D is TRBD1 or TRBD2 (5 bases each). This CDR3 is 14 amino acids long. CDR1 and CDR2 from the germline V gene are SGHDN and FVKESK. The CDR3 sequence is CASSRRTPQEAQYF. CDR3 DNA sequence: TGTGCCAGCAGCCGGAGGACACCTCAAGAGGCCCAGTACTTC. Full variable domain (missing parts from reference TRBV14 and TRBJ2-5): EAGVTQFPSHSVIEKGQTVTLRCDPISGHDNLYWYRRVMGKEIKFLLHFVKESKQDESGMPNNRFLAERTGGTYSTLKVQPAELEDSGVYFCASSRRTPQEAQYFGPGTRLLVL.

This clonotype has ten or more counts. The V call is TRBV10-3, the J call TRBJ2-1; 11 bases agree with TRBD2. Germline CDR1 is ENHRY and CDR2 is SYGVKD. V lost 7 bases and J lost 2; bases outside the gene matches: 19. The CDR3 is made up of 20 amino acids. CDR3 DNA sequence: TGTGCCATCATCCCCTTCTTTCTAGCGGGAGGCCCACTCGCCTACAATGAGCAGTTCTTC. Protein: CAIIPFFLAGGPLAYNEQFF.

This clonotype was observed at least ten times. The rearrangement uses TRBV18 and TRBJ1-5; TRBD1 aligns across 8 bases. The CDR3 extends over 14 amino acids. CDR1 and CDR2 (germline): KGHSH, LQKENI. The J segment lost 5 bases and the V segment lost 4 bases, leaving 4 bases of the junction unmatched. The CDR3, as DNA: TGTGCCAGCTCACTGACAGGGGAGGATCAGCCCCAGCATTTT. Translating it yields CASSLTGEDQPQHF.

This clonotype was detected ten times or more. This chain links TRBV24-1 with TRBJ2-1; D may be TRBD1 (6 bases). V lost 3 bases to trimming and J lost 4 bases, with 21 bases between them. The CDR3 consists of 18 residues. Germline V lookup: CDR1 KGHDR, CDR2 SFDVKD. The DNA of the CDR3 is TGTGCCACCAGTGATGTGACAGGCCCTACTGCCCAGTACAATGAGCAGTTCTTC. Protein sequence: CATSDVTGPTAQYNEQFF.

This clonotype has a handful of counts. CDR3: CASSFRDPDYEQYF. CDR3 DNA: TGTGCCAGCAGCTTCCGGGACCCCGACTACGAGCAGTACTTC. The chain couples TRBV6-1 to TRBJ2-7; D may be TRBD1 or TRBD2 (5 bases each). CDR3 length: 14 amino acids. CDR1 MNHNS and CDR2 SASEGT come from the germline V gene. V lost 6 bases to trimming and J lost 3 bases, with 15 bases between them.

This clonotype appeared once. V usage is TRBV7-2 and J usage is TRBJ2-2; D is uncertain. CDR1 is SGHTA and CDR2 is FQGNSA in the germline V gene. The CDR3 runs 15 residues. Trimming left V 5 bases short and J 7 bases short, with 17 bases between. The CDR3 region is CASSPQGPWGGELFF. In DNA form, the CDR3 reads TGTGCCAGCAGCCCCCAAGGGCCTTGGGGCGGGGAGCTGTTTTTT.

The CDR3 is CSARIDGWGYGYTF. DNA of the CDR3: TGCAGTGCTAGAATAGACGGATGGGGCTATGGCTACACCTTC. The V call is TRBV20-1, the J call TRBJ1-2; D is ambiguous. Per the germline V gene, CDR1 is DFQATT and CDR2 is SNEGSKA (reference sequence). V was shortened by 2 bases and J by 4 bases, with 14 bases between the two germline ends. The CDR3 loop spans 14 amino acids.

This clonotype was seen repeatedly, ten times or more. The chain links TRBV7-2 to TRBJ2-2, with D perhaps matching TRBD2 (6 bases). V was shortened by 2 bases and J by 3 bases, with 10 bases between the two germline ends. From germline, CDR1 is SGHTA and CDR2 FQGNSA. The CDR3 is 15 amino acids. CDR3 bases: TGTGCCAGCAGCTTAAGTAGCGGCTACACCGGGGAGCTGTTTTTT. Translating gives CASSLSSGYTGELFF.

This clonotype was picked up many times. The chain uses TRBV6-1 and TRBJ1-5, with TRBD1 matching over 8 bases. With V trimmed by 5 bases and J by 7 bases, 7 bases remained unmatched. The CDR3 contains 14 residues. Germline lookup yields CDR1 MNHNS and CDR2 SASEGT. The CDR3 here is CASSQDRVNQPQHF. The CDR3 DNA reads TGTGCCAGCAGTCAGGACAGGGTGAACCAGCCCCAGCATTTT.

This clonotype was detected ten times or more. The chain combines TRBV29-1 with TRBJ1-5; TRBD1 might be the D (6 bases). V was clipped by 4 bases and J by 6 bases, with 13 bases between them. The germline gives CDR1 SQVTM, CDR2 ANQGSEA. The CDR3 runs to 13 residues. CDR3 DNA: TGCAGCGTTGGAGAGGGGGGAGGTCAGCCCCAGCATTTT. Protein sequence: CSVGEGGGQPQHF.

V and J are TRBV3-1 and TRBJ2-1, with 7 positions matching TRBD2. V shed 0 bases and J 5 bases; nucleotides not matched to a gene: 13. This CDR3 has 18 amino acids. CDR1 and CDR2 (germline): LGHDT, YNNKEL (reference sequence). The CDR3 loop reads CASSQEGGGGGPHNEQFF. CDR3 DNA: TGTGCCAGCAGCCAAGAGGGGGGTGGGGGAGGGCCCCACAATGAGCAGTTCTTC.

This clonotype was seen at least ten times. V and J are TRBV7-2 and TRBJ1-1, with 7 bases identical to TRBD1. V lost 6 bases and J lost 3; bases outside the gene matches: 13. Looked up from germline, CDR1 is SGHTA and CDR2 is FQGNSA. The CDR3 sequence is 16 residues long. CDR3 residues: CASSPREGAGYTEAFF. CDR3 bases: TGTGCCAGCAGTCCTAGGGAGGGGGCGGGATACACTGAAGCTTTCTTT.

This clonotype has a count of ten or more. V and J are TRBV12-3 or TRBV12-4 and TRBJ2-2, with TRBD1 as a possible D gene (6 bases). CDR3 length: 16 residues. The V gene lost 6 bases and the J gene lost 8 bases, with 22 bases spanning the gap. In DNA, the CDR3 is TGTGCCAGCAGACCGATCGACAGGCCCCCGGTGGGGGAGCTGTTTTTT. Translating gives CASRPIDRPPVGELFF.

This clonotype occurred many times. The chain is built from TRBV24-1 and TRBJ1-5; the D is unclear. The CDR3 is made up of 15 amino acids. Germline values: CDR1 KGHDR, CDR2 SFDVKD. The ends were cut back, 5 bases at V and 5 bases at J, with 15 bases in the middle. CDR3 residues: CATSGAGGFDQPQHF. CDR3 DNA sequence: TGTGCCACCAGTGGGGCTGGAGGGTTCGATCAGCCCCAGCATTTT.

This clonotype has just a few counts. This sequence joins TRBV5-1 and TRBJ1-2, with D tentatively TRBD1 (5 bases). V was shortened by 0 bases and J by 3 bases, with 15 bases between the two germline ends. Germline CDR1 is SGHRS and CDR2 is YFSETQ. The CDR3 is 16 amino acids. CDR3 loop: CASSLDGGAPHYGYTF. The DNA for the CDR3 is TGCGCCAGCAGCTTGGATGGAGGGGCGCCCCACTATGGCTACACCTTC. Supplemented by reference TRBV5-1 and TRBJ1-2, the full variable domain reads KAGVTQTPRYLIKTRGQQVTLSCSPISGHRSVSWYQQTPGQGLQFLFEYFSETQRNKGNFPGRFSGRQFSNSRSEMNVSTLELGDSALYLCASSLDGGAPHYGYTFGSGTRLTVV.